This T cell receptor (beta chain) is from a study of blood T cells in healthy people across ages. A J-beta primer mix and a sample-barcoded 5' primer were used in a second PCR of about 7 to 11 cycles. Tags on each cDNA molecule came from a template-switch adaptor with 12 random nucleotides. One entry per CDR3 protein results from TCRdb running MiXCR on the 5' RACE reads. Here the sample spans over 700,000 distinct CDR3 sequences, approximately 25% being singletons. This CDR3 has 20 amino acids. V was clipped by 2 bases and J by 3 bases; unmatched bases: 18. Germline assignment: CDR1 DFQATT and CDR2 SNEGSKA (reference sequence). These data were also filed under a second study, of T cells of mothers and their children.

Input material: blood. The receptor comes from a boy aged 5-17 years in good health. The genes are TRBV20-1 and TRBJ2-3; TRBD2 aligns across 12 bases. The CDR3 loop reads CSARPSPASGRASETDTQYF. CDR3 coding DNA: TGCAGTGCTAGACCCTCGCCCGCTAGCGGGAGGGCCAGTGAAACAGATACGCAGTATTTT.